One sample yielded the 22 T cell receptor beta chains listed below, sequenced in a study of regulatory T cells in long-lasting Graves disease. The sample's time point: persistent/refractory GD, antithyroid drugs over 5 years with positive TRAb. Preparation of the TCR library used RNA extracted from PBMCs. The TCR beta library used iRepertoire HTBI primers with Arm-PCR amplification of CDR3. TCRdb re-called the multiplex PCR reads with MiXCR, one entry per CDR3 protein. The sample shows roughly 470,000 distinct CDR3 sequences, about 20% of them seen only once. Material: peripheral blood mononuclear cells (PBMCs), obtained when the disease was refractory, from a patient treated with antithyroid drugs. The receptor source for this set is a female donor with Graves disease.

The table lists this clonotype with many counts. The CDR3 is CASSRDTQGAGGYTF. The CDR3 nucleotides are TGTGCCAGCAGTCGCGACACACAGGGGGCGGGAGGCTACACCTTC. The chain combines TRBV28 with TRBJ1-2; 9 nucleotides match TRBD1. CDR1 MDHEN and CDR2 SYDVKM come from the germline V gene. V was clipped by 5 bases and J by 8 bases; unmatched bases: 12. The length of the CDR3 is 15 residues.

This chain uses TRBV27 with TRBJ1-3, with no clear D. Germline V gives CDR1 MNHEY, CDR2 SMNVEV (reference sequence). The CDR3 runs 14 residues. The V end was cut by 2 bases, the J end by 0 bases, with 5 bases between. CDR3 residues: CASSLAHSGNTIYF. The CDR3 DNA follows: TGTGCCAGCAGTTTAGCACACTCTGGAAACACCATATATTTT.

V and J are TRBV7-8 and TRBJ2-1; D may be TRBD1 or TRBD2 (6 bases each). The V end lost 0 bases, the J end lost 8 bases, and 17 bases lay between the germline ends. CDR1 and CDR2 from the germline V gene are SGHVS and FQNEAQ. The CDR3 loop spans 16 amino acids. CDR3 in DNA: TGTGCCAGCAGCTTAGCTATTTTGGGGGGCAGGGATGAGCAGTTCTTC. Encoded protein: CASSLAILGGRDEQFF.

The V gene is TRBV6-4, the J gene TRBJ2-6; D possibly corresponds to TRBD2 (5 bases). CDR1 and CDR2 from the germline V gene are MRHNA and SNTAGT. Trimming pared 0 bases from V and 0 bases from J, leaving 6 bases between. There are 16 residues in the CDR3. CDR3 DNA sequence: TGTGCCAGCAGTGACTCAGGGAGCTCTGGGGCCAACGTCCTGACTTTC. Translation gives CASSDSGSSGANVLTF.

This clonotype was counted ten times or more. The rearrangement uses TRBV7-2 and TRBJ2-5; TRBD2 agrees at 8 bases. CDR1 and CDR2 (germline): SGHTA, FQGNSA. This CDR3 region has 17 residues. Trimming took 7 bases from V and 4 from J; bases not matched to a gene: 17. The CDR3 protein is CASNSIPSGGGRETQYF. DNA for the CDR3: TGTGCCAGCAATTCTATACCCTCGGGAGGGGGGCGAGAGACCCAGTACTTC.

At least ten counts were recorded for this clonotype. V is TRBV12-3 or TRBV12-4 and J is TRBJ2-5; no clear D. V lost 0 bases to trimming and J lost 4 bases, with 9 bases between them. The CDR3 is 14 amino acids. This CDR3 reads CASSLASSRETQYF. CDR3 nucleotides: TGTGCCAGCAGTTTAGCTAGCAGCAGAGAGACCCAGTACTTC.

The CDR3 sequence is CASSILSDQPQHF. DNA of the CDR3: TGTGCCAGTAGTATTTTGTCTGATCAGCCCCAGCATTTT. This chain joins TRBV19 and TRBJ1-5; no clear D gene. The CDR3 extends over 13 amino acids. V lost 3 bases, J lost 5 bases, and 8 bases lay in between. Germline values: CDR1 LNHDA, CDR2 SQIVND (reference sequence).

This clonotype was counted many times. For the CDR3, the DNA is TGTGCCAGCAGCCCAGGACGAGATTCAGCCGAGCAGTACTTC. This translates into CASSPGRDSAEQYF. The chain carries TRBV7-3 and TRBJ2-7; no reliable D call. Per germline, CDR1 SGHTA and CDR2 FQGTGA. V lost 5 bases and J lost 6, with 17 bases in between. The CDR3 has 14 amino acids.

The chain has TRBV29-1 and TRBJ1-5; the D gene is possibly TRBD1 (6 bases). Trimming stripped 6 bases from V and 0 bases from J, with 12 bases between. The germline V gene encodes CDR1 SQVTM and CDR2 ANQGSEA. The CDR3 consists of 14 residues. CDR3 coding DNA: TGCAGCGTGGCGACAGGAAATAGCAATCAGCCCCAGCATTTT. This codes for CSVATGNSNQPQHF.

V is TRBV11-2 and J is TRBJ2-2; TRBD1 matches at 7 bases. This CDR3 region has 14 residues. Germline CDR1 and CDR2: SGHAT and FQNNGV. The trim removed 6 bases at V and 6 bases at J, leaving 7 bases unmatched. CDR3 DNA: TGTGCCAGCAGGTTGACAGGGAATGCCGGGGAGCTGTTTTTT. Translating it yields CASRLTGNAGELFF.

Comments on this clonotype: This may come from a read error, since a much larger clone is one base off. In nucleotides, the CDR3 is TGTGCCAGCAGCCATCGGGCAGGGTCAATTGAACCCCAGCATTTT. Its protein is CASSHRAGSIEPQHF. The gene calls are TRBV28 and TRBJ1-5; D may be TRBD1 (5 bases). The length of the CDR3 is 15 residues. Trimming cost V 6 bases and J 10 bases, with 22 bases left between them. Germline V gives CDR1 MDHEN, CDR2 SYDVKM.

This clonotype was counted many times. This chain uses TRBV7-3 with TRBJ2-2; D is unclear. Germline CDR1 SGHTA, CDR2 FQGTGA. The CDR3 loop spans 13 amino acids. The V gene lost 2 bases and the J gene lost 7 bases, with 8 bases spanning the gap. CDR3 DNA sequence: TGTGCCAGCAGCTTATCAAGTAACGGGGAGCTGTTTTTT. Its translation: CASSLSSNGELFF.

This clonotype has at least ten counts. The V call is TRBV7-2, the J call TRBJ2-7, with 9 bases matching TRBD2. The CDR3 is 16 amino acids. The germline CDR1 and CDR2 sequences are SGHTA and FQGNSA. The V gene end was trimmed by 0 bases and the J gene end by 3 bases; junction bases not matched to a gene: 6. The CDR3 sequence is CASSLASSGTGYEQYF. The DNA of the CDR3 is TGTGCCAGCAGCTTAGCGTCTAGCGGGACGGGCTACGAGCAGTACTTC.

The rearrangement uses TRBV5-1 and TRBJ2-7; no clear D. Germline V CDR1 and CDR2: SGHRS, YFSETQ. The CDR3 contains 14 residues. V lost 2 bases, J lost 6 bases, and 15 bases lay in between. The CDR3 DNA is TGCGCCAGCAGCTTAAATACTGGGGTCTCCGAGCAGTACTTC. Translation: CASSLNTGVSEQYF. Based on the CDR3 plus reference TRBV5-1 and TRBJ2-7, the full variable domain is KAGVTQTPRYLIKTRGQQVTLSCSPISGHRSVSWYQQTPGQGLQFLFEYFSETQRNKGNFPGRFSGRQFSNSRSEMNVSTLELGDSALYLCASSLNTGVSEQYFGPGTRLTVT.

This clonotype was counted many times. The chain recombines TRBV20-1 with TRBJ2-7; TRBD2 matches at 8 bases. CDR3 length equals 12 residues. Trimming removed 0 bases from V and 7 bases from J; junction bases left unmatched: 2. Germline-derived CDR1 and CDR2 are DFQATT and SNEGSKA (reference sequence). CDR3 sequence: CSARDPGGEQYF. CDR3 in DNA: TGCAGTGCTAGAGACCCGGGAGGGGAGCAGTACTTC.

The chain has TRBV6-1 and TRBJ1-1; D may be TRBD1 (5 bases). The CDR3 runs to 14 residues. V shed 5 bases and J shed 4 bases, with 14 bases lying between them. CDR1 is MNHNS and CDR2 is SASEGT in the germline V gene. The CDR3 region is CASSRREGSTEAFF. CDR3 bases: TGTGCCAGCAGTCGCCGGGAGGGGAGCACTGAAGCTTTCTTT.

The chain employs TRBV12-5 and TRBJ2-2; TRBD1 might be the D (6 bases). CDR3 size: 15 residues. Germline V gives CDR1 LGHNT, CDR2 FRNRAP. Trimming pared 7 bases from V and 4 bases from J, leaving 16 bases between. The CDR3 region is CASASRAGATGELFF. In DNA form, the CDR3 reads TGTGCTAGTGCCTCCCGGGCAGGGGCCACCGGGGAGCTGTTTTTT.

This clonotype appeared many times. The rearrangement joins TRBV11-1 to TRBJ2-7; no firm D call. Trimming took off 2 bases at V and 0 bases at J, with 5 bases between the two ends. This CDR3 region has 13 residues. The V gene's germline CDR1 is SGHAT and CDR2 FQDESV (reference sequence). CDR3 protein: CASSLPVSYEQYF. CDR3 nucleotides: TGTGCCAGCAGCTTACCGGTCTCCTACGAGCAGTACTTC.

The rearrangement uses TRBV28 and TRBJ2-1, with D perhaps being TRBD1 or TRBD2 (6 bases each). V was trimmed by 7 bases and J by 8 bases, leaving 18 bases between them. The CDR3 runs 14 residues. CDR1 MDHEN and CDR2 SYDVKM come from the germline V gene. CDR3 in amino acids: CASIGGGRWDEQFF. CDR3 bases: TGTGCCAGCATCGGAGGGGGTCGTTGGGATGAGCAGTTCTTC.

In this sample, this clonotype turned up a few times. The V gene is TRBV3-1, the J gene TRBJ1-2; D call uncertain. CDR1 is LGHDT, CDR2 YNNKEL, per germline (reference sequence). V lost 1 base and J lost 8, with 11 bases in between. The CDR3 totals 13 residues. The CDR3: CASSQVGGGGYTF. CDR3 sequence (DNA): TGTGCCAGCAGCCAAGTCGGCGGTGGGGGCTACACCTTC.

This clonotype was recorded at least ten times. The V call is TRBV28, the J call TRBJ2-7; D may be TRBD2 (6 bases). From germline, CDR1 is MDHEN and CDR2 SYDVKM. CDR3 size: 19 residues. V lost 8 bases, J lost 2 bases, and 31 bases lay in between. CDR3 DNA sequence: TGTGCCAGCCAGTCTCCCGCACAGCTATCGACTAGTTCTACCTACGAGCAGTACTTC. Translating gives CASQSPAQLSTSSTYEQYF.

This clonotype appeared many times. The CDR3 DNA is TGTGCCAGCAGTAAGGCAGGGGGTGCGAACACTGAAGCTTTCTTT. Translating it yields CASSKAGGANTEAFF. The J gene is TRBJ1-1, the V gene TRBV2, with 7 bases matching TRBD1. With V trimmed by 5 bases and J by 1 base, 7 bases remained unmatched. The CDR3 is made up of 15 amino acids. CDR1 is SNHLY and CDR2 is FYNNEI in the germline V gene.